This T cell receptor beta chain was obtained from a study of blood T cell repertoires in COVID-19. Across the whole study: T cells, B-cell-depleted T cells, or PBMCs supplied cDNA or gDNA.

Data came from immunoSEQ multiplex PCR; TCRdb stores just in-frame clones and leaves some out. The sample has about 140,000 clones; just under 85% are singletons. The CDR3 length is 14 residues. This clonotype was obtained from a woman aged 50 to 60 with acute COVID-19. Source material: PBMCs or T cells enriched from blood (not recorded which). The chain links TRBV21-1 to TRBJ2-7; the D call of TRBD2 is as the table states it, not checked on the DNA. TRBV21-1 is an annotated pseudogene. In DNA form, the CDR3 reads TGTGCCAGCAGTACTTCTAGCGGGAGCTACGAGCAGTACTTC. The encoded protein is CASSTSSGSYEQYF.